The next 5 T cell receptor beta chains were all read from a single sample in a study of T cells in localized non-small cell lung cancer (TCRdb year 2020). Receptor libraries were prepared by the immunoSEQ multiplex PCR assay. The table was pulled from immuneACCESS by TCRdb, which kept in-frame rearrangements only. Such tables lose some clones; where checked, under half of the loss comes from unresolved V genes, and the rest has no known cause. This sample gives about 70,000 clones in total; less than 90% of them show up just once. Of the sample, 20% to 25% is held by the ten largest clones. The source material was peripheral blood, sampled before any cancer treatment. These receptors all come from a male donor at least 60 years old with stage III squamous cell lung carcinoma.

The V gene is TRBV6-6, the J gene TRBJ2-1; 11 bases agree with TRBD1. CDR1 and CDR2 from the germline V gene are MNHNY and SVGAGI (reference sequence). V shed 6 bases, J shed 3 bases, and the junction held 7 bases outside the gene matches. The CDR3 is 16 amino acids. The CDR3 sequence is CASRGGQGDIYNEQFF. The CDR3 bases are TGTGCCAGCAGGGGGGGACAGGGGGATATCTACAATGAGCAGTTCTTC.

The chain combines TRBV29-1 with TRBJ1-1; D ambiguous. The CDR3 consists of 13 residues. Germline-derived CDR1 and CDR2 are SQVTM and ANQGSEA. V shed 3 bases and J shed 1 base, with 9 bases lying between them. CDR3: CSVEVGANTEAFF. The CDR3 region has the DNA TGCAGCGTTGAGGTAGGAGCGAACACTGAAGCTTTCTTT.

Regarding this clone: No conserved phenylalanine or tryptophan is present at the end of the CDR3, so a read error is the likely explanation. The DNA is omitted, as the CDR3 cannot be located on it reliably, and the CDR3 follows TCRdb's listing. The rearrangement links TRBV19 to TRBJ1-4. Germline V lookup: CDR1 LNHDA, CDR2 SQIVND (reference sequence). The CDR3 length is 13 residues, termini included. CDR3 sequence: CASSMPGTAQLHI.

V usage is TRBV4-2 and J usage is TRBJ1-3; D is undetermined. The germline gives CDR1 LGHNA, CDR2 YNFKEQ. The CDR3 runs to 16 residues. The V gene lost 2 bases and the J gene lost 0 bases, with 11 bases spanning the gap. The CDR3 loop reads CASSQPQEYSGNTIYF. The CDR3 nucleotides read TGTGCCAGCAGCCAACCCCAAGAATACTCTGGAAACACCATATATTTT.

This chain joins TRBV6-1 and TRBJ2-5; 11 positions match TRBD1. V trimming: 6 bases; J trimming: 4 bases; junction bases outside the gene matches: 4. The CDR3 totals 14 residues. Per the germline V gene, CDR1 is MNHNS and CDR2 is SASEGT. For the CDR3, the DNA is TGTGCCAGCAGGGGACAGGGGGTCCCAGAGACCCAGTACTTC. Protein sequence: CASRGQGVPETQYF.